A single TCR beta chain is shown here with its context. The target antigen is unknown. TCRdb fed the reads into MiXCR, producing one record per CDR3 protein. The table shows 60,000 to 70,000 distinct CDR3 sequences, with roughly 60% occurring only once. The data belong to a study of type 1 regulatory T cells. Overall study context: T-allo10 is an in vitro-generated, Tr1-enriched CD4 T cell product specific for alloantigen.

CDR3 length equals 14 residues. Germline V lookup: CDR1 DFQATT, CDR2 SNEGSKA (reference sequence). V gave up 2 bases and J gave up 5 bases; unmatched junction bases: 4. The sample consisted of cultured T cells, either the whole culture or a sorted T cell fraction (not recorded which). Subset noted: Tr1-enriched cell product generated in vitro against host alloantigens. V is TRBV20-1 and J is TRBJ2-3; 10 nucleotides match TRBD2. This TCR was sampled from a human donor in good health. CDR3: CSARSGLAVDTQYF. The CDR3 DNA is TGCAGTGCTAGATCCGGACTAGCGGTAGATACGCAGTATTTT.